These 20 T cell receptor beta chains were sequenced from one sample in a study of blood T cell repertoires in COVID-19. TCRdb keeps only in-frame clones here, not all; method: immunoSEQ multiplex PCR. Altogether 25,000 to 35,000 clones are present, approximately 93% being singletons, with the ten largest covering approximately 0.78%. The material sequenced was peripheral blood. All receptors derive from a woman between 70 and 85 years old with COVID-19, enrolled during active disease.

The chain couples TRBV28 to TRBJ1-2, with TRBD1 matching over 9 bases. The CDR3 consists of 13 residues. Germline CDR1 and CDR2: MDHEN and SYDVKM. The trim removed 6 bases at V and 4 bases at J, leaving 3 bases unmatched. CDR3 region: CASRKDRGYGYTF. In DNA form, the CDR3 reads TGTGCCAGCAGAAAGGACAGGGGCTATGGCTACACCTTC.

The chain uses TRBV5-1 and TRBJ2-2; 9 bases are a match to TRBD1. The CDR3 extends over 14 amino acids. Germline V CDR1 and CDR2: SGHRS, YFSETQ. J was trimmed by 6 bases and V by 2 bases; bases with no gene match: 2. CDR3 in amino acids: CASSFRQGAGELFF. The CDR3 DNA follows: TGCGCCAGCAGCTTCCGACAGGGGGCCGGGGAGCTGTTTTTT. The entire variable domain, with the rest obtained from reference TRBV5-1 and TRBJ2-2, is as follows: KAGVTQTPRYLIKTRGQQVTLSCSPISGHRSVSWYQQTPGQGLQFLFEYFSETQRNKGNFPGRFSGRQFSNSRSEMNVSTLELGDSALYLCASSFRQGAGELFFGEGSRLTVL.

CDR3 in amino acids: CASSADYERETQYF. The CDR3 DNA reads TGTGCCAGCAGCGCCGACTACGAGCGAGAGACCCAGTACTTC. This chain uses TRBV9 with TRBJ2-5, with a possible D match to TRBD2 (5 bases). The V and J ends lost 3 bases and 4 bases respectively, with 13 bases between them. The CDR3 length is 14 residues. Germline CDR1 is SGDLS and CDR2 is YYNGEE.

The chain has TRBV6-6 and TRBJ1-4; perhaps TRBD1 as D (6 bases). The CDR3 totals 13 residues. V was cut by 2 bases and J by 6 bases, with 7 bases left in between. The germline V gene has CDR1 MNHNY and CDR2 SVGAGI (reference sequence). CDR3 DNA sequence: TGTGCCAGCAGTTACAACAGGGATGAAAAACTGTTTTTT. Protein product: CASSYNRDEKLFF.

This clone has a single count. The chain carries TRBV15 and TRBJ2-6, with TRBD1 as a possible D gene (6 bases). V was cut by 3 bases and J by 2 bases, with 8 bases left in between. CDR1 LNHNV and CDR2 YYDKDF come from the germline V gene (reference sequence). The CDR3 spans 15 residues. The CDR3 DNA reads TGTGCCACCAGCAGTAACAGGGCTGGGGCCAACGTCCTGACTTTC. Translation: CATSSNRAGANVLTF.

The gene calls are TRBV6-5 and TRBJ1-1; TRBD1 might be the D (5 bases). Germline V CDR1 and CDR2: MNHEY, SVGAGI. There are 13 residues in the CDR3. V was trimmed by 0 bases and J by 6 bases, leaving 8 bases between them. The CDR3: CASSYSRTSEAFF. CDR3 DNA sequence: TGTGCCAGCAGTTACTCGAGGACATCTGAAGCTTTCTTT.

The V gene is TRBV4-1, the J gene TRBJ2-1; 7 bases are shared with TRBD1. Germline CDR1 and CDR2: MGHRA and YSYEKL. This CDR3 contains 15 residues. With V trimmed by 4 bases and J by 5 bases, 8 bases remained unmatched. The CDR3 is CASSRTRDRNNEQFF. In DNA form, the CDR3 reads TGCGCCAGCAGCCGAACCCGGGACAGAAACAATGAGCAGTTCTTC.

The rearrangement links TRBV19 to TRBJ2-1, with TRBD1 as a possible D gene (5 bases). Germline values: CDR1 LNHDA, CDR2 SQIVND (reference sequence). V shed 3 bases and J shed 6 bases, with 12 bases lying between them. CDR3 length equals 14 residues. The CDR3 sequence: CASSIGAAVNEQFF. CDR3 DNA sequence: TGTGCCAGTAGTATTGGGGCTGCCGTCAATGAGCAGTTCTTC.

The V gene is TRBV24-1, the J gene TRBJ2-3, with 8 bases lining up with TRBD2. The CDR3 is made up of 16 amino acids. CDR1 is KGHDR and CDR2 is SFDVKD in the germline V gene. V lost 7 bases, J lost 0 bases, and 8 bases stayed unmatched. CDR3 amino acids: CATSDRTSLSTDTQYF. In nucleotides, the CDR3 is TGTGCCACCAGCGACCGGACTAGCCTGAGCACAGATACGCAGTATTTT.

This chain joins TRBV4-3 and TRBJ2-7; TRBD1 might be the D (5 bases). V was pared by 0 bases and J by 5 bases, with 11 bases between. The CDR3 sequence is 14 residues long. From germline, CDR1 is LGHNA and CDR2 YSLEER. CDR3 DNA: TGCGCCAGCAGCCAAGATTCGACAGCCAACGAGCAGTACTTC. This sequence encodes CASSQDSTANEQYF.

This chain joins TRBV5-1 and TRBJ2-7, with 8 bases that match TRBD1. V shed 4 bases, J shed 4 bases, and the junction held 7 bases outside the gene matches. Germline V gives CDR1 SGHRS, CDR2 YFSETQ. The CDR3 is made up of 14 amino acids. DNA for the CDR3: TGCGCCAGCAGCACTGGACAGGGAGAGTACGAGCAGTACTTC. This encodes CASSTGQGEYEQYF.

The chain is built from TRBV19 and TRBJ2-4; a possible D gene is TRBD1 (6 bases). Germline V gene lookup returns CDR1 LNHDA and CDR2 SQIVND (reference sequence). Trimming removed 5 bases from V and 0 bases from J, with 14 bases in between. The CDR3 extends over 16 amino acids. For the CDR3, the DNA is TGTGCCAGTAGTGAAACAGGGATTGTAGCCAAAAACATTCAGTACTTC. It encodes CASSETGIVAKNIQYF. Looking up the rest from reference TRBV19 and TRBJ2-4 gives the full variable domain: DGGITQSPKYLFRKEGQNVTLSCEQNLNHDAMYWYRQDPGQGLRLIYYSQIVNDFQKGDIAEGYSVSREKKESFPLTVTSAQKNPTAFYLCASSETGIVAKNIQYFGAGTRLSVL.

The chain links TRBV6-5 to TRBJ2-3; possibly TRBD2 for D (5 bases). CDR3 size: 12 residues. The V end was cut by 10 bases, the J end by 2 bases, with 10 bases between. CDR1 MNHEY and CDR2 SVGAGI come from the germline V gene. CDR3 sequence (DNA): TGTGCCACCTGGACTTTCACAGATACGCAGTATTTT. Translated, it gives CATWTFTDTQYF.

As DNA, the CDR3 is TGTGCCAGCAGTTTATCGGGAGGGGCCGCTTTATATGGCTACACCTTC. Translation gives CASSLSGGAALYGYTF. The chain joins TRBV27 to TRBJ1-2; maybe TRBD1 (5 bases). Germline CDR1 MNHEY, CDR2 SMNVEV (reference sequence). V was clipped by 0 bases and J by 5 bases, with 16 bases between them. The CDR3 is 16 residues long.

The V gene is TRBV7-9, the J gene TRBJ2-5, with D perhaps matching TRBD2 (5 bases). V was clipped by 5 bases and J by 4 bases, with 11 bases between them. This CDR3 has 13 amino acids. Germline lookup yields CDR1 SEHNR and CDR2 FQNEAQ (reference sequence). In nucleotides, the CDR3 is TGTGCCAGCAGCCCCCCGGGAAGAGAGACCCAGTACTTC. This codes for CASSPPGRETQYF.

The chain carries TRBV11-1 and TRBJ2-1; 8 bases match TRBD2. CDR3 length: 12 residues. V lost 7 bases to trimming and J lost 13 bases; unmatched junction nucleotides: 9. Germline V gives CDR1 SGHAT, CDR2 FQDESV (reference sequence). CDR3 nucleotide sequence: TGTGCCAGCAACGCCGTTAGCGGGAATCAGTTCTTC. Its protein product is CASNAVSGNQFF.

V is TRBV24-1 and J is TRBJ2-3, with TRBD1 matching 10 bases. After removal of 12 bases from V and 2 bases from J, the junction contained 7 bases not matched to a gene. Per germline, CDR1 KGHDR and CDR2 SFDVKD. This CDR3 is 14 amino acids long. CDR3: CAVSGTGVTDTQYF. CDR3 coding DNA: TGTGCCGTATCCGGGACAGGGGTCACAGATACGCAGTATTTT.

The gene calls are TRBV18 and TRBJ1-5, with D perhaps matching TRBD1 (5 bases). The CDR3 spans 14 residues. The ends were cut back, 3 bases at V and 4 bases at J, with 10 bases in the middle. From germline, CDR1 is KGHSH and CDR2 LQKENI. CDR3: CASSPRGGNQPQHF. CDR3 DNA sequence: TGTGCCAGCTCACCCCGGGGGGGGAATCAGCCCCAGCATTTT.

The chain combines TRBV6-5 with TRBJ2-1; the match to TRBD2 covers 7 bases. V lost 8 bases to trimming and J lost 7 bases; unmatched junction nucleotides: 5. From germline, CDR1 is MNHEY and CDR2 SVGAGI. CDR3 length equals 12 residues. CDR3 sequence (DNA): TGTGCCAGCGACCCGGGGGGAAATGAGCAGTTCTTC. Translation gives CASDPGGNEQFF.

The chain employs TRBV9 and TRBJ1-5; D gene ambiguous. This CDR3 region has 15 residues. Trimming pared 4 bases from V and 0 bases from J, leaving 11 bases between. CDR1 and CDR2 (germline): SGDLS, YYNGEE. The CDR3 spells CASSLGGNSNQPQHF. In DNA form, the CDR3 reads TGTGCCAGCAGCCTGGGAGGGAATAGCAATCAGCCCCAGCATTTT.